This T cell receptor beta chain was captured in a study of T cell responses to AZD1222 COVID-19 vaccine (dated by TCRdb to the early 2020s). A note on the overall study: A total of 230 or so trial participants underwent TCR sequencing, of whom about 210 received two doses of AZD1222 and roughly 25 received two doses of the MenACWY control vaccine. Trial participants were enrolled by age into 18-55, 56-69 and 70-plus year subgroups, with roughly 150, 30 and 60 TCR-sequenced participants respectively.

Including cysteine and phenylalanine, the CDR3 has 16 amino acids. The read is trimmed to its CDR3 DNA, 48 bases read in frame from base 1. V sheds 5 bases and J sheds 5 bases, leaving 20 bases between their ends. CDR1 SEHNR and CDR2 FQNEAQ were looked up in the germline V gene (reference sequence). The label giving this sample's time point can be read as: about 28 days (+/-7) after the second vaccine dose. AZD1222 recipients with second doses at about 4 weeks or about 12 weeks were pooled, because spike-specific TCR depth and breadth did not differ between schedules. The vaccinee samples were drawn from two UK trials, COV001 and COV002, one of which was a single-blind randomized controlled phase 2/3 trial testing AZD1222 (ChAdOx1 nCoV-19) in healthy adults. For TCRbeta chain sequencing, PBMC samples were collected from trial participants at day 0 and at day 28 after the second dose. The CDR3 regions of human TCRbeta chains were subjected to immunosequencing. On the study's bioinformatics: TCRs in the repertoires were compared against a reference library of SARS-CoV-2-specific TCRs that had been generated with the MIRA antigen-specificity platform. Breadth was defined as the fraction of unique TCRs that were SARS-CoV-2-associated, and depth was defined as the fraction of total T cells that were SARS-CoV-2-associated. Using the MIRA data, every spike-specific TCR was mapped to the spike region that the TCR reacted to and assigned to either a CD4 or a CD8 class. Log10-transformed breadth and depth values were compared by one-way ANOVA with Sidak's multiple comparisons tests. The immuneACCESS repertoire file appears here via TCRdb, limited to in-frame rearrangements. These files lack a portion of the clones; in checked studies, under half of the deficit traces to unresolved V genes, and the cause of the others is not known. V and J calls plus clone size are reproduced from that table; the DNA served to infer D and trimming. Here the sample has about 200,000 clones; approximately 93% occur a single time. The leading ten clones occupy 0.9% to 1.1% of the sample.

Points the paper makes about the study in general: Only five or six AZD1222 recipients were SARS-CoV-2 seropositive at baseline, limiting conclusions about previously exposed vaccinees. Most participants were white British and females outnumbered males, and the authors suggested that clonal diversity may have been underestimated. After two AZD1222 doses, both the breadth and the depth of spike-specific TCRs were significantly higher than at day 0 and than in MenACWY recipients. Because no samples from the day 14 peak response were available, repertoires could be characterized only after the peak T cell response. Reportedly, almost half of the unique spike-specific TCRs recognized epitopes lying outside the regions that are mutated in the B.1.351 and B.1.1.7 variants. The whole spike protein was spanned by vaccine-associated CD4 TCRs, and dominant responses were seen in regions 160-218 and 743-854. The 56-69-year group was small, and its depth increase did not reach significance, likely because of low power.

This clone was seen just once. This clone's antigen is unknown. Within one base of it there is no much larger clone, and no base qualities were kept. This receptor was identified in an adult who received the AZD1222 COVID-19 vaccine. The material was peripheral blood, obtained 28 days after the second AZD1222 dose. Rearrangement joined TRBV7-9 to TRBJ2-3, with no confidently assigned D gene. The DNA sequence is TGTGCCAGCAGCGCTCCTCCACCAGTACTCTTAGATACGCAGTATTTT. This gives the protein CASSAPPPVLLDTQYF.